The text below deals with one T cell receptor beta chain. No cognate antigen has been identified for it. No qualities accompany the bases; no much larger clone lies one base away. Reading the germline V gene gives CDR1 SGHTA and CDR2 FQGNSA. Inclusive of the bounding cysteine and phenylalanine, the CDR3 is 16 residues long. Only CDR3 DNA is held: 48 bases, read in frame from base 1. V lost 0 bases and J lost 0 bases; the stretch between them is 9 bases long. Library preparation employed RT-PCR. TCRdb shows the sequencer as Illumina HiSeq 2500. TCRdb reran the public reads through fastp at Q25 and MiXCR, keeping productive beta chains. Every distinct CDR3 protein forms one entry, paired with its most common genes and DNA. The sample data list roughly 710,000 distinct CDR3 sequences, and around 15% of these were observed just once. The ten largest account for 7.5% to 8% of the sample. This sample was included in a study of response to subunit inactivated influenza vaccine (dated by TCRdb to the late 2010s). Notes on the research overall: Deep quantitative T cell receptor repertoire profiling was used in the study to track responses to a trivalent subunit inactivated influenza vaccine.

On the study overall, not on this receptor specifically: According to the authors, only a limited number of new T cells may be recruited by each seasonal influenza vaccination.

The source material was PBMCs from blood, sampled approximately 15 days before vaccination. This TCR came from a man in his fifties or sixties who received an inactivated influenza vaccine. Donor details come from another sample of the same person, matched by shared clones. The chain was built from TRBV7-2 and TRBJ2-1; the D gene cannot be resolved reliably. The DNA is TGTGCCAGCAGCTTAGCTGGGCGGAGCTCCTACAATGAGCAGTTCTTC. This encodes CASSLAGRSSYNEQFF.